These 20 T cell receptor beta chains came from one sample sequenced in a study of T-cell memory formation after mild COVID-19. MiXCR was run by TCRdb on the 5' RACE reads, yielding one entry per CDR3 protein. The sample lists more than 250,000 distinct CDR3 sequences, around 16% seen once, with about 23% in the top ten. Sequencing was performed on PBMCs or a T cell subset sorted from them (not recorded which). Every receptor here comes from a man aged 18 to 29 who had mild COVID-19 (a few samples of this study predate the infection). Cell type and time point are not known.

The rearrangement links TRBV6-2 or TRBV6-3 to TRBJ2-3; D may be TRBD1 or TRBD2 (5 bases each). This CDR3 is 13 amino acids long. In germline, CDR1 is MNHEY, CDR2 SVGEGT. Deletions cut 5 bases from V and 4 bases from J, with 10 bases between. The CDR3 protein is CASSQGRPDTQYF. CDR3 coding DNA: TGTGCCAGCAGTCAGGGACGGCCAGATACGCAGTATTTT.

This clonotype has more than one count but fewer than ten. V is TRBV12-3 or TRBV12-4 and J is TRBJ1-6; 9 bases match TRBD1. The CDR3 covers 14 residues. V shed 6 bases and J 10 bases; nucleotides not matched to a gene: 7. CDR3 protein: CASRHRDRVSPLHF. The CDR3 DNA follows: TGTGCCAGCAGGCACCGGGACAGGGTCTCACCCCTCCACTTT.

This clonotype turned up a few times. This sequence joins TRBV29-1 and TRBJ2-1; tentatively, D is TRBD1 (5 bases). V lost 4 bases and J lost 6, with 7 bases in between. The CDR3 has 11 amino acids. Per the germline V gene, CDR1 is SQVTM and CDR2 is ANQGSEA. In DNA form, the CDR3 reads TGCAGCGTTGGACAGTTCAATGAGCAGTTCTTC. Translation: CSVGQFNEQFF.

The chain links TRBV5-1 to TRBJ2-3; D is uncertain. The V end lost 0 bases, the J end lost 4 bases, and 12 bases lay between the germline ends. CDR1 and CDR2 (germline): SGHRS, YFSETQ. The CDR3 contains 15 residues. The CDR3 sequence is CASSLDPAAADTQYF. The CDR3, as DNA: TGCGCCAGCAGCTTGGACCCCGCGGCCGCAGATACGCAGTATTTT.

CDR3 coding DNA: TGTGCCAGCAGCCGACTAGCGGGGGCTACCTACCAAGAGACCCAGTACTTC. It translates to CASSRLAGATYQETQYF. The chain is built from TRBV7-6 and TRBJ2-5; 12 bases line up with TRBD2. Trimming removed 5 bases from V and 0 bases from J; junction bases left unmatched: 7. The CDR3 runs to 17 residues. Germline CDR1 and CDR2: SGHVS and FNYEAQ.

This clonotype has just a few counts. The CDR3 sequence: CASSKAPGIRNEKLFF. CDR3 in DNA: TGTGCCAGCAGCAAAGCTCCCGGCATACGTAATGAAAAACTGTTTTTT. The V and J genes are TRBV21-1 and TRBJ1-4; TRBD1, the table's D call, lacks a check against the DNA. TRBV21-1 is deemed a pseudogene. This CDR3 has 16 residues.

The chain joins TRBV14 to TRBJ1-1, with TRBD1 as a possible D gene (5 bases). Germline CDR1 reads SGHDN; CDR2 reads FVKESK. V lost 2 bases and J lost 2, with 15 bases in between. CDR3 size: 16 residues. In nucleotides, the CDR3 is TGTGCCAGCAGCCAATTTGGGCGGGGCCCTAACACTGAAGCTTTCTTT. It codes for CASSQFGRGPNTEAFF. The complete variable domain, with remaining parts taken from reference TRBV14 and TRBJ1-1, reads EAGVTQFPSHSVIEKGQTVTLRCDPISGHDNLYWYRRVMGKEIKFLLHFVKESKQDESGMPNNRFLAERTGGTYSTLKVQPAELEDSGVYFCASSQFGRGPNTEAFFGQGTRLTVV.

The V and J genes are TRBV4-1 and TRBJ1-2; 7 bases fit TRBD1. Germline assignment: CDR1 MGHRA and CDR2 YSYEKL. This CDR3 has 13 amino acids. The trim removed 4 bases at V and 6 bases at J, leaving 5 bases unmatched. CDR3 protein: CASSLGTADGYTF. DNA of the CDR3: TGCGCCAGCAGCCTCGGGACAGCTGATGGCTACACCTTC.

CDR3 bases: TGTGCCAGCTCACCGACAGTGCTGAAAGCTTTCTTT. It encodes CASSPTVLKAFF. V usage is TRBV18 and J usage is TRBJ1-1, with D perhaps TRBD1 (5 bases). V gave up 3 bases and J gave up 9 bases, with 11 bases separating them. From germline, CDR1 is KGHSH and CDR2 LQKENI. The CDR3 runs to 12 residues.

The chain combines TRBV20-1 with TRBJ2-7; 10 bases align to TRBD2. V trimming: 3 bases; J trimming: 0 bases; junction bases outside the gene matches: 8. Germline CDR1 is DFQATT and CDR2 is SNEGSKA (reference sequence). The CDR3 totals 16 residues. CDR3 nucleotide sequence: TGCAGTGCTAGGGGTAGCGGGGGGCCCAGCTCCTACGAGCAGTACTTC. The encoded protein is CSARGSGGPSSYEQYF.

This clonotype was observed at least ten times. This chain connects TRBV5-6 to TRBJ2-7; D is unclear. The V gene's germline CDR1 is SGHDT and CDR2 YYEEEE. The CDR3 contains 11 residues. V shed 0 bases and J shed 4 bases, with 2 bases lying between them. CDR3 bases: TGTGCCAGCAGCTTGGGGTACGAGCAGTACGTC. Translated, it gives CASSLGYEQYV.

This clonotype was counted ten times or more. In nucleotides, the CDR3 is TGTGCCAGCAGCTTTTGGGGTTTGGACAATGAGCAGTTCTTC. It is translated as CASSFWGLDNEQFF. J is TRBJ2-1 and V is TRBV7-9; D remains ambiguous. Trimming took 3 bases from V and 5 from J, leaving 11 bases between them. This CDR3 has 14 residues. From germline, CDR1 is SEHNR and CDR2 FQNEAQ (reference sequence).

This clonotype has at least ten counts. DNA of the CDR3: TGCGCCAGCAGTCAATCGGGGCCGGAGGACAGCCTCTATGGCTACACCTTC. This encodes CASSQSGPEDSLYGYTF. This sequence joins TRBV23-1 and TRBJ1-2, with D perhaps matching TRBD1 (6 bases). TRBV23-1 is assigned to the ORF class and has an uncertain function. This CDR3 region has 17 residues. V shed 0 bases and J shed 4 bases, with 18 bases lying between them.

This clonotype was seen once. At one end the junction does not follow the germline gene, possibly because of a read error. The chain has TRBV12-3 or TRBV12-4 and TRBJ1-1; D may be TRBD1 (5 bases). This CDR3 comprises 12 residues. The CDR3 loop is CASRRGNAEAFF. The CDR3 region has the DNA TGTGCCAGCAGGCGGGGGAACGCTGAAGCTTTCTTT.

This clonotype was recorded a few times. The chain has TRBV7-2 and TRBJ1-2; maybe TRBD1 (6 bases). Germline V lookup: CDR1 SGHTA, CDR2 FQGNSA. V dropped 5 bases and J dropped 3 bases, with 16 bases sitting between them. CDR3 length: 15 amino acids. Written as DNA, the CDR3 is TGTGCCAGCAGCGCACAAGGACAGTCGGACTATGGCTACACCTTC. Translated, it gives CASSAQGQSDYGYTF. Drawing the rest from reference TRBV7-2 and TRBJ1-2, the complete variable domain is GAGVSQSPSNKVTEKGKDVELRCDPISGHTALYWYRQSLGQGLEFLIYFQGNSAPDKSGLPSDRFSAERTGGSVSTLTIQRTQQEDSAVYLCASSAQGQSDYGYTFGSGTRLTVV.

CDR3 residues: CASSLGGTSFGTDTQYF. As DNA, the CDR3 is TGTGCCAGCAGCTTAGGGGGGACTAGCTTCGGAACAGATACGCAGTATTTT. The chain combines TRBV7-8 with TRBJ2-3, with TRBD2 identical over 9 bases. Germline assignment: CDR1 SGHVS and CDR2 FQNEAQ. The CDR3 runs to 17 residues. The V gene end was trimmed by 1 base and the J gene end by 3 bases; junction bases not matched to a gene: 8. Looking up the rest from reference TRBV7-8 and TRBJ2-3 gives the full variable domain: GAGVSQSPRYKVAKRGQDVALRCDPISGHVSLFWYQQALGQGPEFLTYFQNEAQLDKSGLPSDRFFAERPEGSVSTLKIQRTQQEDSAVYLCASSLGGTSFGTDTQYFGPGTRLTVL.

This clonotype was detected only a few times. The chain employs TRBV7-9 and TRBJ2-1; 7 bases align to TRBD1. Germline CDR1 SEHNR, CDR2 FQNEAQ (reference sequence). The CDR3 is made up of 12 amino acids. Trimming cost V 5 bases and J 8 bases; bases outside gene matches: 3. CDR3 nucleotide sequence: TGTGCCAGCAGCCGCGACAGGGATGAGCAGTTCTTC. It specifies CASSRDRDEQFF.

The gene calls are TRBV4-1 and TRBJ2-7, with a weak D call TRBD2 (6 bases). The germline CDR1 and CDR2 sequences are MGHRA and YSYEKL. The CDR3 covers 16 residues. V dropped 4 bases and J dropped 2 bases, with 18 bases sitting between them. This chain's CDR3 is CASSLMSGTGPYEQYV. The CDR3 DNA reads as TGCGCCAGCAGCCTCATGTCCGGGACTGGCCCCTACGAGCAGTACGTC.

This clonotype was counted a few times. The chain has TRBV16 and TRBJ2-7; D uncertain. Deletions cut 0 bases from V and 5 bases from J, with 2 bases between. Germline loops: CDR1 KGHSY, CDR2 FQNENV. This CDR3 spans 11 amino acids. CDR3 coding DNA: TGTGCCAGCAGCCAATCCAACGAGCAGTACTTC. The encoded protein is CASSQSNEQYF. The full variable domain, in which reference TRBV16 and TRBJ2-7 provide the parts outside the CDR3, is GEEVAQTPKHLVRGEGQKAKLYCAPIKGHSYVFWYQQVLKNEFKFLISFQNENVFDETGMPKERFSAKCLPNSPCSLEIQATKLEDSAVYFCASSQSNEQYFGPGTRLTVT.

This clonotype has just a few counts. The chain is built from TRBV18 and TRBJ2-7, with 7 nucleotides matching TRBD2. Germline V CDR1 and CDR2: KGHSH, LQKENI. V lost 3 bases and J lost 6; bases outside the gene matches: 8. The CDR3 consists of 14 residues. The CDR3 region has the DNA TGTGCCAGCTCACCGGGGGGGGGATACGGCGAGCAGTACTTC. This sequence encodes CASSPGGGYGEQYF.